In its sample, the clone carrying this T cell receptor (beta chain) was seen a few times. Its antigen is not known. These data come from a study of cytomegalovirus exposure and HLA in healthy donors. Study conclusions and caveats: What TCR beta sequences reportedly achieved was accurate prediction of HLA-A and HLA-B alleles in most subjects.

This PCR relied on a set of 60 Vbeta primers and 13 Jbeta primers. The data were produced by immunoSEQ multiplex PCR, yet TCRdb's version contains in-frame clones alone and is incomplete. The data hold roughly 150,000 clones, with 76% observed a single time. Sequencing used PBMCs. The source is a male donor in good health and CMV-seronegative.

The CDR3 DNA reads TGCACCAGCAGCCAAGATCGTGCCGGGATGGAGACCCAGTACTTC. Translated: CTSSQDRAGMETQYF. This chain connects TRBV1 to TRBJ2-5; the DNA was not compared with TRBD2, the D call given in the table. TRBV1 corresponds to a pseudogene. The CDR3 extends over 15 amino acids.